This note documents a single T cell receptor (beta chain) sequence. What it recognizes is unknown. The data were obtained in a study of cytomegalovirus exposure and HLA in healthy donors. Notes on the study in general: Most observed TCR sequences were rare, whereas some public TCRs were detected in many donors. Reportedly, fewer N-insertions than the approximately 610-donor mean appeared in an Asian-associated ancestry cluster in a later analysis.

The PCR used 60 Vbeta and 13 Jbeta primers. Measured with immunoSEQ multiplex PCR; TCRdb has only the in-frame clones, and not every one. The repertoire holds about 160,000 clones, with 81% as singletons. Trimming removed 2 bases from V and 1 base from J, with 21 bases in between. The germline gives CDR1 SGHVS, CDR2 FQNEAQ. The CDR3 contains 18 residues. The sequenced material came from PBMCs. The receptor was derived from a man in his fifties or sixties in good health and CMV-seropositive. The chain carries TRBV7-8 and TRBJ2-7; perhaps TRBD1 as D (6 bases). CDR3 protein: CASSLFGGSAGASYEQYF. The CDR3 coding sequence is TGTGCCAGCAGCTTATTTGGGGGATCGGCAGGGGCGTCCTACGAGCAGTACTTC.